The 18 T cell receptor beta chains below all came from one sample that was sequenced in a study of tumor-infiltrating lymphocytes in primary liver carcinoma. The researchers obtained blood RNA from unsorted whole blood and also extracted germline DNA. A primer matching the constant region was used to make TCR beta cDNA from 500 to 600 ng of total RNA. Construction of TCR beta libraries relied on three successive nested multiplex PCR rounds employing slightly modified ARM-PCR. The first two PCR rounds used TRBV1-TRBV30 forward primers with a C-beta reverse primer, 10 cycles each. TCRdb passed the multiplex PCR reads through MiXCR, listing each CDR3 protein once. The data show approximately 310,000 distinct CDR3 sequences, with 65% seen just once and about 9.4% held by the top ten. Sequencing used peripheral blood. The receptors come from a man in his forties with primary liver carcinoma and hepatitis B virus infection.

In the case of this clonotype: A read error may explain this, as a much larger clone is one base away. The J gene is TRBJ1-1, the V gene TRBV6-6, with unresolved D. Germline lookup yields CDR1 MNHNY and CDR2 SVGAGI (reference sequence). This CDR3 has 13 amino acids. The DNA of the CDR3 is TGTGCCAGCATATTCCGGATGAACACTGAAACTTTCTTT. It specifies CASIFRMNTETFF.

On this clonotype itself: This may be a read error, as it is one base from a much larger clone. V is TRBV6-2 or TRBV6-3 and J is TRBJ2-7; D not certain. Germline V gene sequence: CDR1 MNHEY, CDR2 SVGEGT. The CDR3 has 13 amino acids. CDR3 bases: TGTGCCAGCACTGGGCGTTATCCCTACGAGCAGTCCTTC. This codes for CASTGRYPYEQSF.

The chain couples TRBV7-9 to TRBJ2-7; no definite D call. The CDR3 has 13 residues. Germline V gene lookup returns CDR1 SEHNR and CDR2 FQNEAQ (reference sequence). V was clipped by 6 bases and J by 3 bases, with 12 bases between them. CDR3 sequence reads: CASRSMGGYEQYF. The CDR3 DNA reads TGTGCCAGCAGGTCGATGGGCGGCTACGAGCAGTACTTC.

Concerning this clonotype itself: A clone one base away is much larger, so this may be a read error. This is likely a read error, given that the CDR3 carries no conserved phenylalanine or tryptophan at its end. The rearrangement joins TRBV6-5 to TRBJ1-1; 7 nucleotides align to TRBD1. J was trimmed by 4 bases and V by 2 bases; bases with no gene match: 4. CDR3 length: 14 residues. CDR1 is MNHEY, CDR2 SVGAGI, per germline. The CDR3: CASSYTGAITEAFS. Written as DNA, the CDR3 is TGTGCCAGCAGTTACACAGGGGCGATCACTGAAGCTTTCTCT.

The chain recombines TRBV12-3 or TRBV12-4 with TRBJ2-7, with D tentatively TRBD1 (6 bases). The CDR3 contains 14 residues. Between the trimmed V and J ends, which lost 3 bases and 2 bases, there was a span of 11 bases. The CDR3 reads CASSLGQGTYEQYF. CDR3 nucleotide sequence: TGTGCCAGCAGTTTGGGCCAGGGGACCTACGAGCAGTACTTC.

A remark on this clonotype: Germline and junction disagree at one end, which may indicate a read error. This chain joins TRBV12-3 or TRBV12-4 and TRBJ2-2; 10 nucleotides line up with TRBD2. This CDR3 is built from 16 residues. CDR3 sequence (DNA): TGTGCCAGCAGTTCAGGTAGCGGGAGGAACACCGGGGATCTGTTTTTT. Amino acid sequence: CASSSGSGRNTGDLFF.

A few counts support this clonotype. The chain has TRBV5-5 and TRBJ2-1; TRBD2 matches at 9 bases. The V segment lost 3 bases and the J segment 2 bases; nucleotides outside the gene matches: 21. The germline CDR1 and CDR2 sequences are SGHKS and YYEKEE (reference sequence). The CDR3 length is 21 residues. The CDR3 sequence: CASSWTAQTDGLASPYNEQFF. The DNA for the CDR3 is TGTGCCAGCAGCTGGACGGCCCAGACAGACGGACTAGCGAGCCCCTACAATGAGCAGTTCTTC. Full variable domain (remainder filled in from reference TRBV5-5 and TRBJ2-1): DAGVTQSPTHLIKTRGQQVTLRCSPISGHKSVSWYQQVLGQGPQFIFQYYEKEERGRGNFPDRFSARQFPNYSSELNVNALLLGDSALYLCASSWTAQTDGLASPYNEQFFGPGTRLTVL.

Comment on this clonotype: As the CDR3 is not closed by the conserved phenylalanine or tryptophan, this likely results from a read error. The V and J genes are TRBV6-6 and TRBJ1-1; TRBD1 might be the D (5 bases). In germline, CDR1 is MNHNY, CDR2 SVGAGI (reference sequence). CDR3 length: 15 residues. In nucleotides, the CDR3 is TGTACCAGCAGTTTCTGGGACCCCCAGAACACTGAAGCTTTCATT. The encoded protein is CTSSFWDPQNTEAFI.

This chain links TRBV7-9 with TRBJ2-7; D may be TRBD1 (6 bases). With 6 bases removed from V and 5 bases from J, the gap between germline ends came to 11 bases. The CDR3 runs 12 residues. From germline, CDR1 is SEHNR and CDR2 FQNEAQ (reference sequence). CDR3 loop: CASSQGPNEQYF. CDR3 bases: TGTGCCAGCAGTCAGGGGCCGAACGAGCAGTACTTC.

This clonotype was seen many times. This chain joins TRBV6-1 and TRBJ2-4; D gene ambiguous. Trimming removed 3 bases at V and 13 bases at J, with 13 bases between. Germline CDR1 MNHNS, CDR2 SASEGT. The CDR3 runs 12 residues. CDR3 amino acids: CASSDASSTQYF. CDR3 bases: TGTGCCAGCAGTGACGCGTCCAGCACCCAGTACTTC.

This clonotype was seen repeatedly, ten times or more. The genes are TRBV12-3 or TRBV12-4 and TRBJ2-3; the D is unclear. Trimming cost V 4 bases and J 3 bases, with 8 bases left between them. The CDR3 is made up of 13 amino acids. This CDR3 reads CASSSRVTDTQYF. The CDR3 DNA is TGTGCCAGCAGTTCCCGGGTGACAGATACGCAGTATTTT.

The genes are TRBV6-2 or TRBV6-3 and TRBJ2-2; D remains ambiguous. Germline CDR1 MNHEY, CDR2 SVGEGT. Trimming pared 5 bases from V and 4 bases from J, leaving 14 bases between. This CDR3 spans 15 amino acids. The CDR3 spells CASSQTRAGTGELFF. The CDR3 nucleotides are TGTGCCAGCAGTCAGACAAGGGCTGGCACCGGGGAGCTGTTTTTT.

As to this clonotype: Given a much more abundant clone one base away, this may be a read error. The missing conserved phenylalanine or tryptophan at the end of this CDR3 makes a read error likely. V gene TRBV10-2 combines with J gene TRBJ1-1, with a tentative D call TRBD1 (5 bases). The V gene lost 5 bases and the J gene lost 1 base, with 8 bases spanning the gap. Germline V gene data show CDR1 as WSHSY and CDR2 as SAAADI. CDR3 size: 13 residues. DNA for the CDR3: TGCGCCAGCAGTTTTAGGGGGAACACTGAAGCTTTCTCT. It specifies CASSFRGNTEAFS.

For this clonotype: A read error is likely, as this CDR3 ends without the conserved phenylalanine or tryptophan. The chain recombines TRBV4-2 with TRBJ2-6; D is ambiguous. The CDR3 contains 16 residues. Germline V gives CDR1 LGHNA, CDR2 YNFKEQ. The CDR3 region has the DNA TGTACCAGCAGCCAAGAGCAGGCCTCTGGGGCCAACGTCCTGACTTTA. Protein sequence: CTSSQEQASGANVLTL.

Comment on this clonotype: Sequence at one end of the junction differs from germline and may be a read error. The genes are TRBV12-3 or TRBV12-4 and TRBJ2-2, with 13 bases fitting TRBD2. CDR3 length: 18 amino acids. The CDR3 DNA reads as TGTGACAGCTCCCCCCACCCCGGGACTAGCGGGAAATATGGGGAGCTGTTTTTT. It is translated as CDSSPHPGTSGKYGELFF.

Remarks on this clonotype: It may be a read error: a sequence one base away is much more abundant. This chain uses TRBV6-1 with TRBJ2-1; D remains unclear. Per the germline V gene, CDR1 is MNHNS and CDR2 is SASEGT. The CDR3 is 15 amino acids. Here the CDR3 reads CARSEVGSSYNEQFF. The CDR3 bases are TGTGCCAGGAGTGAGGTTGGCAGCTCCTACAATGAGCAGTTCTTC.

To note about this clonotype: One junction end disagrees with the germline gene, perhaps due to a read error. The chain carries TRBV28 and TRBJ1-6; weak D call: TRBD1 (5 bases). Germline V gene data show CDR1 as MDHEN and CDR2 as SYDVKM. The CDR3 totals 13 residues. The CDR3 DNA sequence: TGTGCTAGCAGCGACAGTACCAATTCACCCCTCCACTTT. The encoded protein is CASSDSTNSPLHF.

The rearrangement joins TRBV5-1 to TRBJ2-2, with 7 nucleotides matching TRBD1. The CDR3 sequence is 15 residues long. Germline CDR1 is SGHRS and CDR2 is YFSETQ. The V segment lost 4 bases and the J segment 5 bases; nucleotides outside the gene matches: 8. CDR3 sequence (DNA): TGCGCCAGCAGCCCCTACGGCAGGGGGACCGGGGAGCTGTTTTTT. Protein product: CASSPYGRGTGELFF.